This TCR beta chain was sequenced in a study of T cells in Graves' hyperthyroidism and ophthalmopathy. General study findings and limits: Progression to ophthalmopathy was predicted a median of 6.5 months early.

Notes on this clonotype: Its antigen is still unknown.

Uncontrolled infections, other autoimmune diseases, pregnancy or lactation led to exclusion of patients. RNA transcripts gave rise to amplified TCR beta CDR3 regions. The TCR CDR3 was amplified in a first-round RT-PCR using the HTBI primer set. MiXCR, applied by TCRdb to the multiplex PCR reads, yields one record per CDR3 protein. The sample contains more than 500,000 distinct CDR3 sequences, around 16% of which appear only once. Trimming stripped 4 bases from V and 7 bases from J, with 14 bases between. This CDR3 has 14 amino acids. Germline lookup yields CDR1 ENHRY and CDR2 SYGVKD. The receptor was derived from a young woman with Graves' ophthalmopathy. The chain employs TRBV10-3 and TRBJ1-5; possibly TRBD1 for D (6 bases). The sequenced sample was blood. The CDR3 bases are TGTGCCATCAGTGGGGGGGGGGCGCGGCAGCCCCAGCATTTT. This gives the protein CAISGGGARQPQHF.